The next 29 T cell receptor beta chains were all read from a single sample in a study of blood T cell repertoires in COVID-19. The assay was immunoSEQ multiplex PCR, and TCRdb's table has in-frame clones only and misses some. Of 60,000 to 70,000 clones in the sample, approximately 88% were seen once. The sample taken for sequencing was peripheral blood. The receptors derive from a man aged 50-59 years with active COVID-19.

The CDR3 loop reads CASSGQANTEAFF. The CDR3 coding sequence is TGTGCCAGCAGCGGGCAGGCGAACACTGAAGCTTTCTTT. The rearrangement joins TRBV3-1 (or the pseudogene TRBV3-2) to TRBJ1-1; D gene unclear. This CDR3 comprises 13 residues. Trimming pared 5 bases from V and 1 base from J, leaving 8 bases between. Germline V gene lookup returns CDR1 LGHDT and CDR2 YNNKEL (reference sequence).

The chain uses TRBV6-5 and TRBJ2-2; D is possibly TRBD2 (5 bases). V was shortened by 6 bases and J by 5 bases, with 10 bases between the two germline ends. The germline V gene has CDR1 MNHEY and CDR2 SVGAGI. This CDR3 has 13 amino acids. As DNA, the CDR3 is TGTGCCAGCAGCGACCGAGGGACCGGGGAGCTGTTTTTT. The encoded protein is CASSDRGTGELFF.

CDR3 in DNA: TGTGCCAGCAGCTACACTAGCGGGGGGGCAGATACGCAGTATTTT. It codes for CASSYTSGGADTQYF. V is TRBV7-2 and J is TRBJ2-3; TRBD2 matches at 13 bases. V was pared by 4 bases and J by 4 bases, with 2 bases of the junction left unmatched. Germline V gene data show CDR1 as SGHTA and CDR2 as FQGNSA. The CDR3 runs 15 residues. Drawing the rest from reference TRBV7-2 and TRBJ2-3, the complete variable domain is GAGVSQSPSNKVTEKGKDVELRCDPISGHTALYWYRQSLGQGLEFLIYFQGNSAPDKSGLPSDRFSAERTGGSVSTLTIQRTQQEDSAVYLCASSYTSGGADTQYFGPGTRLTVL.

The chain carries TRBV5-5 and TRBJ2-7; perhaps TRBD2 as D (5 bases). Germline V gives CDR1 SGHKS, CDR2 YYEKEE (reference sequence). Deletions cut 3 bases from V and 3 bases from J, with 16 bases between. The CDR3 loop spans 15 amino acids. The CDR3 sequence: CASSSGVGRIYEQYF. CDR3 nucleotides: TGTGCCAGCAGCTCCGGGGTGGGCAGGATCTACGAGCAGTACTTC.

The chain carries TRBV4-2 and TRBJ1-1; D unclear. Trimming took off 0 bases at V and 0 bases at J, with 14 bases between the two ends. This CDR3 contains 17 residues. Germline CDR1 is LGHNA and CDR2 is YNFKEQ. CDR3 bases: TGTGCCAGCAGCCAAGATAGGGAGAGGCAGATGAACACTGAAGCTTTCTTT. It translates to CASSQDRERQMNTEAFF.

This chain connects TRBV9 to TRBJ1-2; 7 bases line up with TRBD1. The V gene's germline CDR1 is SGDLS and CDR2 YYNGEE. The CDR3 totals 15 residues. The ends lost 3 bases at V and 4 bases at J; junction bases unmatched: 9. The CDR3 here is CASSGDRDKGYGYTF. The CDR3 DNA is TGTGCCAGCAGCGGAGACAGGGACAAGGGCTATGGCTACACCTTC.

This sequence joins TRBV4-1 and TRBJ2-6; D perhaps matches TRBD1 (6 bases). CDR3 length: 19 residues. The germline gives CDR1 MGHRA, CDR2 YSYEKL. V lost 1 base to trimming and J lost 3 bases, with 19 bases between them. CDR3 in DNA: TGCGCCAGCAGCCAAGGGGGGCGGACATCGGCGATTGGGGCCAACGTCCTGACTTTC. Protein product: CASSQGGRTSAIGANVLTF.

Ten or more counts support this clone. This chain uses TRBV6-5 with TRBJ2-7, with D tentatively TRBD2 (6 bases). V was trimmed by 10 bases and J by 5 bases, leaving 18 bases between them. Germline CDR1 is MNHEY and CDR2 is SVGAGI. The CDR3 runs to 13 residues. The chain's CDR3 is CATTVGEVDEQYF. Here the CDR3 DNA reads TGTGCCACGACTGTGGGGGAGGTCGACGAGCAGTACTTC.

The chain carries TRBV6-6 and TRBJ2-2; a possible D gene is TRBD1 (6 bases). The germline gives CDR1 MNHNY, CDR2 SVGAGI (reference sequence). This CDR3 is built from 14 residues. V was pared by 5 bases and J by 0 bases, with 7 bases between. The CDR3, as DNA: TGTGCCAGCAGTACAGGGCCGAACACCGGGGAGCTGTTTTTT. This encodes CASSTGPNTGELFF.

CDR3 region: CASSQGEGRETQYF. CDR3 bases: TGCGCCAGCAGCCAAGGGGAGGGAAGAGAGACCCAGTACTTC. The chain is built from TRBV4-1 and TRBJ2-5; the match to TRBD2 covers 7 bases. The CDR3 is 14 amino acids. With 1 base clipped from V and 4 bases from J, the junction kept 3 bases outside the gene matches. CDR1 is MGHRA, CDR2 YSYEKL, per germline.

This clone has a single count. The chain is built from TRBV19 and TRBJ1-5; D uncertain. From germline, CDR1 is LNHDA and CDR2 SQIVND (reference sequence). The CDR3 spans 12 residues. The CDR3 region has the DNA TGTGTTAGTGGTGTAGGCAATCAGCCCCAGCATTTT. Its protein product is CVSGVGNQPQHF. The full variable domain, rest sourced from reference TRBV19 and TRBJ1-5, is DGGITQSPKYLFRKEGQNVTLSCEQNLNHDAMYWYRQDPGQGLRLIYYSQIVNDFQKGDIAEGYSVSREKKESFPLTVTSAQKNPTAFYLCVSGVGNQPQHFGDGTRLSIL.

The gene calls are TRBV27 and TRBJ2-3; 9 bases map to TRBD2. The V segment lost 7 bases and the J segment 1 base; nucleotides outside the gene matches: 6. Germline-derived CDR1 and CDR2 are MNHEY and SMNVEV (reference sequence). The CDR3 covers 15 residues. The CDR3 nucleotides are TGTGCCAGCACTTCACCTAGCGGGGGCACAGATACGCAGTATTTT. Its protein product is CASTSPSGGTDTQYF.

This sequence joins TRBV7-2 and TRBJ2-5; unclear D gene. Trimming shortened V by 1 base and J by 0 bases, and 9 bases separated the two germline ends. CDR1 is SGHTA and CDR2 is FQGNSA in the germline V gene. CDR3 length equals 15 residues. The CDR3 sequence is CASSLGVGHQETQYF. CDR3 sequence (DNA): TGTGCCAGCAGCTTAGGGGTGGGCCACCAAGAGACCCAGTACTTC.

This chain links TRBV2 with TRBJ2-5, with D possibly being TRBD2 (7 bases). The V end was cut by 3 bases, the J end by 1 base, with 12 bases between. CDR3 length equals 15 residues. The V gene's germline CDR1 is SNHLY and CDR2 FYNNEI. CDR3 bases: TGTGCCAGCAGTGACGGCGGGGGCCCCCAAGAGACCCAGTACTTC. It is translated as CASSDGGGPQETQYF.

CDR3 nucleotides: TGTGCCTGGGTTGGTACCAGCGGGGGGGTCACGGCCCAGTACTTC. Amino acids: CAWVGTSGGVTAQYF. The chain links TRBV30 to TRBJ2-5; 10 bases are shared with TRBD2. With 5 bases clipped from V and 9 bases from J, the junction kept 15 bases outside the gene matches. The germline V gene has CDR1 GTSNPN and CDR2 SVGIG (reference sequence). This CDR3 has 15 amino acids.

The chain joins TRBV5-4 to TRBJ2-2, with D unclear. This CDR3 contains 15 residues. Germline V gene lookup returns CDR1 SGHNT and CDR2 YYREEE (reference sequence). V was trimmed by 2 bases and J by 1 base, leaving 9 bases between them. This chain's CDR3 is CASSLNARNTGELFF. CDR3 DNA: TGTGCCAGCAGCTTAAATGCCAGGAACACCGGGGAGCTGTTTTTT.

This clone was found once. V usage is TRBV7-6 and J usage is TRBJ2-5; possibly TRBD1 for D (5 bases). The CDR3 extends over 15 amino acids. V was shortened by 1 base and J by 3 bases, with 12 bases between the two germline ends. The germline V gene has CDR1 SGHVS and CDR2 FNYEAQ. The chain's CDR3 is CASSLGWQGKETQYF. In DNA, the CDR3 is TGTGCCAGCAGCTTAGGTTGGCAGGGAAAAGAGACCCAGTACTTC.

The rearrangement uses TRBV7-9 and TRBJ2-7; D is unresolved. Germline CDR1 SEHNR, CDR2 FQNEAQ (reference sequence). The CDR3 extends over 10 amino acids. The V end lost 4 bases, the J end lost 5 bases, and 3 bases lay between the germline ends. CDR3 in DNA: TGTGCCAGCAGCTCGGACGAGCAGTACTTC. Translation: CASSSDEQYF.

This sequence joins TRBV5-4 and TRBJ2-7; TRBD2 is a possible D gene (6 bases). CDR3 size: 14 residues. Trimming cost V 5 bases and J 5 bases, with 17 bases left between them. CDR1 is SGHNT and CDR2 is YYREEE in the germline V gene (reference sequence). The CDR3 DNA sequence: TGTGCCAGCAGGGGACTGCCGGAGGACCACGAGCAGTACTTC. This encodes CASRGLPEDHEQYF.

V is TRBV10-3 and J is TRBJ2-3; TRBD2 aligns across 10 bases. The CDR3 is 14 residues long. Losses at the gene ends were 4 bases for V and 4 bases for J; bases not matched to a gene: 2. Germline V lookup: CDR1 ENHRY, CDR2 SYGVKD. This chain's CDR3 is CAISGAGGSDTQYF. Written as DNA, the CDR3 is TGTGCCATCAGTGGAGCGGGAGGGTCAGATACGCAGTATTTT.

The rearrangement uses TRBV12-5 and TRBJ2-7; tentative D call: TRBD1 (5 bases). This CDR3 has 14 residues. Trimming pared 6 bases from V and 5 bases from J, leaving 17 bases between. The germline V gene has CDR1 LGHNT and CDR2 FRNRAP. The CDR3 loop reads CASGLGQGRHEQYF. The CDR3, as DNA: TGTGCTAGTGGCCTAGGGCAGGGTAGGCACGAGCAGTACTTC.

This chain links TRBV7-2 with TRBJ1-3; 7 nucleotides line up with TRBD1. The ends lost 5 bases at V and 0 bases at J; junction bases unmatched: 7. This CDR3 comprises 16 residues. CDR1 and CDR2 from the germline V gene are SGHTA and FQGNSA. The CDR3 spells CASSPDRAPSGNTIYF. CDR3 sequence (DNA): TGTGCCAGCAGCCCCGACAGGGCCCCCTCTGGAAACACCATATATTTT.

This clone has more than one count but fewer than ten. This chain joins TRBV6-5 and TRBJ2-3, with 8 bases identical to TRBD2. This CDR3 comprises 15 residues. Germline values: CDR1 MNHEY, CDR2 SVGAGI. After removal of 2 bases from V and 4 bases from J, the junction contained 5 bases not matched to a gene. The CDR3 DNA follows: TGTGCCAGCAGTTACGGGGCGGGAGGATCAGATACGCAGTATTTT. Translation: CASSYGAGGSDTQYF.

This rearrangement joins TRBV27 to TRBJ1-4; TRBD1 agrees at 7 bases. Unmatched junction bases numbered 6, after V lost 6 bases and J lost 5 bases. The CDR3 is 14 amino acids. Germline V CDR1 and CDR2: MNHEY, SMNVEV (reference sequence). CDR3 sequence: CASRGVGGNEKLFF. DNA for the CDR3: TGTGCCAGCAGGGGAGTAGGGGGCAATGAAAAACTGTTTTTT.

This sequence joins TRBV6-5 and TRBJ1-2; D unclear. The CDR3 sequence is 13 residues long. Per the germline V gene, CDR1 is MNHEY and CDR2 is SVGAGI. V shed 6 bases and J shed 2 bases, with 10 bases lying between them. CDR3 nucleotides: TGTGCCAGCAGCTACACACCAAACTATGGCTACACCTTC. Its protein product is CASSYTPNYGYTF.

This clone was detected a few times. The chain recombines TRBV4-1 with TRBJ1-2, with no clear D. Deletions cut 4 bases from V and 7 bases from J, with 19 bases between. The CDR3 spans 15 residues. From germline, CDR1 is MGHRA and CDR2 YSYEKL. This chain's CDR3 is CASSPPWPSQRGYTF. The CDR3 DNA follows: TGCGCCAGCAGCCCGCCCTGGCCAAGCCAGCGTGGCTACACCTTC.

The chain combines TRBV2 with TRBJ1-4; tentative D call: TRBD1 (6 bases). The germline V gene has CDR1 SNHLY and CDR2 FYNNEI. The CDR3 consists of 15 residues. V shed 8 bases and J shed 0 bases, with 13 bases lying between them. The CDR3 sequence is CASRREGATNEKLFF. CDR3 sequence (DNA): TGTGCCAGCCGCAGAGAGGGGGCAACTAATGAAAAACTGTTTTTT.

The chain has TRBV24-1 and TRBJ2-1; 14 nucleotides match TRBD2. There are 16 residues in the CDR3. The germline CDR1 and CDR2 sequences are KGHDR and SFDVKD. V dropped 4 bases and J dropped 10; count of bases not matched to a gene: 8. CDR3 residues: CATSDTTSGGASEQFF. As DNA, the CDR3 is TGTGCCACCAGTGACACGACTAGCGGGGGGGCGAGCGAGCAGTTCTTC.

The CDR3 nucleotides are TGTGCCAGCAGTCCCGAGGTAGAGGTCTACGAGCAGTACTTC. Amino acid sequence: CASSPEVEVYEQYF. V and J are TRBV27 and TRBJ2-7; D remains unclear. Germline values: CDR1 MNHEY, CDR2 SMNVEV (reference sequence). The CDR3 is made up of 14 amino acids. V lost 5 bases and J lost 3, with 14 bases in between.